Reported below is one T cell receptor (beta chain). Its antigen is not identified. The data stem from a study of identical twins. Study-level results: Part of the zero-insertion signal could reflect confounding by invariant MAIT and iNKT cells.

TCRdb called the 5' RACE reads again in MiXCR, with one record for every CDR3 protein. Of 500,000 or so distinct CDR3 sequences in the sample, roughly 21% were seen once. CDR1 is MNHEY and CDR2 is SMNVEV in the germline V gene (reference sequence). CDR3 size: 17 residues. The V end lost 2 bases, the J end lost 10 bases, and 24 bases lay between the germline ends. This same sample was also taken into another study, of T cells expressing NK-cell markers.

The sequence came from a woman aged 18 to 35 in good health. Sequenced input: CD4+ T cells sorted from blood. The chain carries TRBV27 and TRBJ2-1; maybe TRBD1 (6 bases). CDR3 nucleotide sequence: TGTGCCAGCAGTTTAATGGGTTGGGCAGACAGGACCCAGGAGCAGTTCTTC. As protein: CASSLMGWADRTQEQFF.